This T cell receptor (beta chain) was identified during a study of CD4 and CD8 cells across lung adenocarcinoma regions. Samples came from patients with localized non-small cell lung adenocarcinoma. The V gene's germline CDR1 is MNHNS and CDR2 SASEGT. V was pared by 2 bases and J by 0 bases, with 5 bases between. This CDR3 has 14 residues. TCRdb processed the PCR reads anew with MiXCR; each CDR3 protein has one entry. The data contain about 6,800 distinct CDR3 sequences, over 50% of them singletons. This clonotype was counted a few times. The receptor's source is a male donor with lung adenocarcinoma. The CD4 and CD8 labels of this study may be unreliable. The V and J genes are TRBV6-1 and TRBJ2-4; D remains ambiguous. Source material: CD8+ T cells from the center of a lung tumor. The CDR3 DNA reads TGTGCCAGCAGTGAAAACTCAGCCAAAAACATTCAGTACTTC. It is translated as CASSENSAKNIQYF.